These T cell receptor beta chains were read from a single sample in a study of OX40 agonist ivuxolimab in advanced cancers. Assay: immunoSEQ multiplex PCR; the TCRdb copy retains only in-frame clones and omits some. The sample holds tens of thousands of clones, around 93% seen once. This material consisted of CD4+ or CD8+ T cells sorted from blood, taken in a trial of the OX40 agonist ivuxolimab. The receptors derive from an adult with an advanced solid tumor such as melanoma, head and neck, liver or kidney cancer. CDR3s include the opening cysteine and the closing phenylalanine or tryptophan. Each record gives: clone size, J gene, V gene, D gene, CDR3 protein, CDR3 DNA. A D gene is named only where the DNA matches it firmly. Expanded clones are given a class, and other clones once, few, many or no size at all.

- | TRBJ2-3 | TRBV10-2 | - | CASSEETDTQYF | TGCGCCAGCAGTGAGGAAACAGATACGCAGTATTTT
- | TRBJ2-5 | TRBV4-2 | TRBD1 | CASSQRTGTGKETQYF | TGTGCCAGCAGCCAAAGAACCGGGACAGGGAAAGAGACCCAGTACTTC
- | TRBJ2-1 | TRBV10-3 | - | CAISGGPEQFF | TGTGCCATCAGTGGCGGACCTGAGCAGTTCTTC
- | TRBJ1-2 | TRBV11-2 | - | CASSSDFYGYTF | TGTGCCAGCAGCTCTGATTTCTATGGCTACACCTTC
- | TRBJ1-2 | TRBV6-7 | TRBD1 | CASSYSRQGSAGYTF | TGTGCCAGCAGTTACTCGAGACAGGGCAGCGCTGGCTACACCTTC
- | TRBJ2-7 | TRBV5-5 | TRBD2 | CASSLDGTSGIPYMTYEQYF | TGTGCCAGCAGCTTGGATGGGACTAGCGGGATACCGTACATGACCTACGAGCAGTACTTC
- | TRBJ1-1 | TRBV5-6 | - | CASSPWEGPMNTEAFF | TGTGCCAGCAGCCCGTGGGAAGGTCCCATGAACACTGAAGCTTTCTTT
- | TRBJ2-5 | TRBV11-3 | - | CASSLDLGGKTQYF | TGTGCCAGCAGCTTAGATTTGGGCGGGAAGACCCAGTACTTC
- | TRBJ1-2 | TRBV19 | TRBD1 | CASSGTEYGYTF | TGTGCCAGTAGCGGGACAGAATATGGCTACACCTTC
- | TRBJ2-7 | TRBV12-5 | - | CASGLGQTSSYEQYF | TGTGCTAGTGGTTTGGGACAGACAAGCTCCTACGAGCAGTACTTC
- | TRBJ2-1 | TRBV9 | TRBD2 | CASSARTGLNNEQFF | TGTGCCAGCAGCGCCCGAACGGGACTAAACAATGAGCAGTTCTTC
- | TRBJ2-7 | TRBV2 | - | CASTGLLRSPQTYEQYF | TGTGCCAGCACAGGACTCCTAAGGTCCCCCCAAACCTACGAGCAGTACTTC
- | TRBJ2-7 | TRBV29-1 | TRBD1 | CSVEGTGDSYEQYF | TGCAGCGTTGAAGGGACAGGGGATTCCTACGAGCAGTACTTC
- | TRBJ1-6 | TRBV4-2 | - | CASSQDQAIGGISNSPLHF | TGTGCCAGCAGCCAAGATCAGGCCATAGGAGGGATAAGTAATTCACCCCTCCACTTT
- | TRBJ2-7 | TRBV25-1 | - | CASSDRGGAGVSEQYF | TGTGCCAGCAGTGATAGGGGGGGAGCAGGGGTGTCTGAGCAGTACTTC
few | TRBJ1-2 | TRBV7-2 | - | CASSSPGSGSYGYTF | TGTGCCAGCAGCTCCCCGGGGTCAGGCAGCTATGGCTACACCTTC
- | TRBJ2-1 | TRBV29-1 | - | CSVEDLFTLPGPSEGAYNEQFF | TGCAGCGTTGAAGATCTGTTTACCTTGCCGGGCCCTTCGGAGGGGGCCTACAATGAGCAGTTCTTC
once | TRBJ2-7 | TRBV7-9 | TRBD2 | CASSLGVVGLASFEQYF | TGTGCCAGCAGCTTAGGTGTGGTCGGACTAGCTTCTTTCGAGCAGTACTTC
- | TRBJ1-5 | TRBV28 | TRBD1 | CASRGQGPNQPQHF | TGTGCCAGCAGGGGACAGGGGCCAAATCAGCCCCAGCATTTT
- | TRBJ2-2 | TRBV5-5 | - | CASDFSGGELFF | TGTGCCAGCGACTTCAGCGGCGGGGAGCTGTTTTTT
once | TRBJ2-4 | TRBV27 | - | CASSLGNIQYF | TGTGCCAGCAGTTTAGGTAACATTCAGTACTTC
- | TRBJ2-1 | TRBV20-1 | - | CSATLYNEQFF | TGCAGTGCTACCCTCTACAATGAGCAGTTCTTC
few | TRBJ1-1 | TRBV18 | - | CASSPENTEAFF | TGTGCCAGCTCACCAGAGAACACTGAAGCTTTCTTT
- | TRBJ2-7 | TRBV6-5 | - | CASSYTLEYEQYF | TGTGCCAGCAGTTACACCTTAGAGTACGAGCAGTACTTC
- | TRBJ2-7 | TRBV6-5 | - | CASSYLHGDKIYEQYF | TGTGCCAGCAGTTATCTTCACGGGGACAAGATCTACGAGCAGTACTTC
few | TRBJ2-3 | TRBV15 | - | CATSRDFDGADTQYF | TGTGCCACCAGCAGAGATTTCGATGGCGCAGATACGCAGTATTTT